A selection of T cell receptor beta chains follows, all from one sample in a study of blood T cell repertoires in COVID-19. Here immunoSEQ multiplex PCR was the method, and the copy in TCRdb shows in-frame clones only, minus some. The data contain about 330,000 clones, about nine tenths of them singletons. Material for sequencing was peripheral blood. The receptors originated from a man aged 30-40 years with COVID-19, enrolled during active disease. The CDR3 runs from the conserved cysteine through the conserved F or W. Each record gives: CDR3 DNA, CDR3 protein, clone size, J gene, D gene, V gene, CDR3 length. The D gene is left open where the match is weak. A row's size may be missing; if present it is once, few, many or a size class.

cdr3_nt: TGTGCCAGCAGTCGGACTAGGGCCTACGAGCAGTACTTC
cdr3_aa: CASSRTRAYEQYF
clone_size: NA
j_call: TRBJ2-7
d_call: TRBD2
v_call: TRBV6-5
cdr3_length: 13

cdr3_nt: TGTGCCAGCAGTGAACTAGCGGGGGGGCACGAGCAGTACTTC
cdr3_aa: CASSELAGGHEQYF
clone_size: NA
j_call: TRBJ2-7
d_call: TRBD2
v_call: TRBV6-1
cdr3_length: 14

cdr3_nt: TGTGCCAGCAGCCCCAGTTCGAGACACAACACTGAAGCTTTCTTT
cdr3_aa: CASSPSSRHNTEAFF
clone_size: NA
j_call: TRBJ1-1
d_call: NA
v_call: TRBV7-2
cdr3_length: 15

cdr3_nt: TGTGCCACCCTGGACAGGGGGGGCTCCTACGAGCAGTACTTC
cdr3_aa: CATLDRGGSYEQYF
clone_size: few
j_call: TRBJ2-7
d_call: TRBD1
v_call: TRBV19
cdr3_length: 14

cdr3_nt: TGTGCCAGCAGCTTAGAGGAGGTGGAGGTGGGGCCCCAGCATTTT
cdr3_aa: CASSLEEVEVGPQHF
clone_size: NA
j_call: TRBJ1-5
d_call: NA
v_call: TRBV7-2
cdr3_length: 15

cdr3_nt: TGCGCCAGCAGCACCTTTGCGGGGAACTATGGCTACACCTTC
cdr3_aa: CASSTFAGNYGYTF
clone_size: NA
j_call: TRBJ1-2
d_call: NA
v_call: TRBV5-1
cdr3_length: 14

cdr3_nt: TGTGCCAGCAGCTTCTTCCCCGCGACTAGCGGGTTCCCGAACACCGGGGAGCTGTTTTTT
cdr3_aa: CASSFFPATSGFPNTGELFF
clone_size: NA
j_call: TRBJ2-2
d_call: TRBD2
v_call: TRBV7-3
cdr3_length: 20

cdr3_nt: TGTGCCAGCTCACCCATGGGACAGGGATCGAATTCACCCCTCCACTTT
cdr3_aa: CASSPMGQGSNSPLHF
clone_size: NA
j_call: TRBJ1-6
d_call: TRBD1
v_call: TRBV18
cdr3_length: 16

cdr3_nt: TGCGCCAGCAGTGATGGGGGGACAGCACATTCACCCCTCCACTTT
cdr3_aa: CASSDGGTAHSPLHF
clone_size: NA
j_call: TRBJ1-6
d_call: TRBD1
v_call: TRBV10-2
cdr3_length: 15

cdr3_nt: TGTGCCAGCAGTGCCCCAGGGTCCACTAATGAAAAACTGTTTTTT
cdr3_aa: CASSAPGSTNEKLFF
clone_size: NA
j_call: TRBJ1-4
d_call: NA
v_call: TRBV25-1
cdr3_length: 15

cdr3_nt: TGTGCCAGCAGCTTGGCAGGGGGCTACAATGAGCAGTTCTTC
cdr3_aa: CASSLAGGYNEQFF
clone_size: NA
j_call: TRBJ2-1
d_call: TRBD1
v_call: TRBV11-3
cdr3_length: 14

cdr3_nt: TGTGCCAGCAGCTGGGGGGACACAGATACGCAGTATTTT
cdr3_aa: CASSWGDTDTQYF
clone_size: NA
j_call: TRBJ2-3
d_call: NA
v_call: TRBV4-2
cdr3_length: 13

cdr3_nt: TGTGCCAGCCGATGGGGAGCTCCATCTGGGGCCAACGTCCTGACTTTC
cdr3_aa: CASRWGAPSGANVLTF
clone_size: NA
j_call: TRBJ2-6
d_call: NA
v_call: TRBV6-7
cdr3_length: 16

cdr3_nt: TGTGCCAGCGGGCCTAGCTATGCTGAGCAGTTCTTC
cdr3_aa: CASGPSYAEQFF
clone_size: once
j_call: TRBJ2-1
d_call: NA
v_call: TRBV12-3/TRBV12-4
cdr3_length: 12

cdr3_nt: TGTGCCTGGAGCCAGAACCCGGGGACTCCAGACTTTAACTATGGCTACACCTTC
cdr3_aa: CAWSQNPGTPDFNYGYTF
clone_size: NA
j_call: TRBJ1-2
d_call: NA
v_call: TRBV30
cdr3_length: 18

cdr3_nt: TGTGCCTGGAGTATCGGACTAGGAGTCTACGAGCAGTACTTC
cdr3_aa: CAWSIGLGVYEQYF
clone_size: NA
j_call: TRBJ2-7
d_call: TRBD2
v_call: TRBV30
cdr3_length: 14

cdr3_nt: TGTGCCAGCAGCAAAACAGGGGCAGGAAACACCATATATTTT
cdr3_aa: CASSKTGAGNTIYF
clone_size: NA
j_call: TRBJ1-3
d_call: TRBD1
v_call: TRBV6-5
cdr3_length: 14

cdr3_nt: TGTGCCACCAGTGATTTAACGGGAGGGGCCACAGATACGCAGTATTTT
cdr3_aa: CATSDLTGGATDTQYF
clone_size: once
j_call: TRBJ2-3
d_call: TRBD2
v_call: TRBV24-1
cdr3_length: 16

cdr3_nt: TGTGCCAGCAGCCAAGAACAGTCCCGGTATGGCTACACCTTC
cdr3_aa: CASSQEQSRYGYTF
clone_size: once
j_call: TRBJ1-2
d_call: NA
v_call: TRBV3-1/TRBV3-2
cdr3_length: 14

cdr3_nt: TGTGCCAGTATATCAGGGGGTAGCACCGGGGAGCTGTTTTTT
cdr3_aa: CASISGGSTGELFF
clone_size: NA
j_call: TRBJ2-2
d_call: TRBD1
v_call: TRBV19
cdr3_length: 14

cdr3_nt: TGTGCCAGCAGCCAAGGGCAGTTCTATGGCTACACCTTC
cdr3_aa: CASSQGQFYGYTF
clone_size: NA
j_call: TRBJ1-2
d_call: NA
v_call: TRBV3-1/TRBV3-2
cdr3_length: 13

cdr3_nt: TGTGCCAGCAGTAACCGGGACAGGGGCCACGAGCAGTACTTC
cdr3_aa: CASSNRDRGHEQYF
clone_size: NA
j_call: TRBJ2-7
d_call: TRBD1
v_call: TRBV6-5
cdr3_length: 14

cdr3_nt: TGTGCCAGCAGCCCAGGACAGACCCAAGAGACCCAGTACTTC
cdr3_aa: CASSPGQTQETQYF
clone_size: once
j_call: TRBJ2-5
d_call: NA
v_call: TRBV5-6
cdr3_length: 14

cdr3_nt: TGTGCCAGCAGTCACTTTTACTCAGGACAGGGGGTTGCAACTAATGAAAAACTGTTTTTT
cdr3_aa: CASSHFYSGQGVATNEKLFF
clone_size: NA
j_call: TRBJ1-4
d_call: TRBD1
v_call: TRBV3-1/TRBV3-2
cdr3_length: 20

cdr3_nt: TGTGCCAGCAGCGTTAGCGGGGGGGCCGGGGGTGAGCAGTTCTTC
cdr3_aa: CASSVSGGAGGEQFF
clone_size: NA
j_call: TRBJ2-1
d_call: TRBD2
v_call: TRBV3-1/TRBV3-2
cdr3_length: 15

cdr3_nt: TGTGCCAGCAGCCACTCCCCCCGTACCGGGACAGGGGTCTACAATGAGCAGTTCTTC
cdr3_aa: CASSHSPRTGTGVYNEQFF
clone_size: NA
j_call: TRBJ2-1
d_call: TRBD1
v_call: TRBV7-8
cdr3_length: 19

cdr3_nt: TGTGCCAGCTCAATAACCCAGGGGGGTCAGCCCCAGCATTTT
cdr3_aa: CASSITQGGQPQHF
clone_size: NA
j_call: TRBJ1-5
d_call: TRBD1
v_call: TRBV18
cdr3_length: 14

cdr3_nt: TGTGCCAGCAGCTTAGGTAAAGGACAGATTTACGAGCAGTACTTC
cdr3_aa: CASSLGKGQIYEQYF
clone_size: NA
j_call: TRBJ2-7
d_call: NA
v_call: TRBV7-8
cdr3_length: 15

cdr3_nt: TGTGCCAGCAGTTATTTGTCAGGCGAGCAGTACTTC
cdr3_aa: CASSYLSGEQYF
clone_size: once
j_call: TRBJ2-7
d_call: NA
v_call: TRBV6-2/TRBV6-3
cdr3_length: 12

cdr3_nt: TGTGCCAGCAGTTACTCCGGGACAGGGGATCAGCCCCAGCATTTT
cdr3_aa: CASSYSGTGDQPQHF
clone_size: NA
j_call: TRBJ1-5
d_call: TRBD1
v_call: TRBV6-5
cdr3_length: 15

cdr3_nt: TGTGCCAGCAGCCATGGGGGACTCGGCTACCCCGGGGAGCTGTTTTTT
cdr3_aa: CASSHGGLGYPGELFF
clone_size: NA
j_call: TRBJ2-2
d_call: NA
v_call: TRBV3-1/TRBV3-2
cdr3_length: 16

cdr3_nt: TGTGCCAGAAGCCTTGGAGCGATCAAACGGCAGCCCCAGCATTTT
cdr3_aa: CARSLGAIKRQPQHF
clone_size: NA
j_call: TRBJ1-5
d_call: NA
v_call: TRBV5-3
cdr3_length: 15

cdr3_nt: TGTGCCAGCAGTCTCCCTGGCAGACAAGAGACCCAGTACTTC
cdr3_aa: CASSLPGRQETQYF
clone_size: NA
j_call: TRBJ2-5
d_call: NA
v_call: TRBV28
cdr3_length: 14

cdr3_nt: TGTGCCAGCAGTCCAGAGACACCAGGGCGGCGTGATGGTGAGCAGTTCTTC
cdr3_aa: CASSPETPGRRDGEQFF
clone_size: NA
j_call: TRBJ2-1
d_call: NA
v_call: TRBV6-6
cdr3_length: 17

cdr3_nt: TGTGCCAGTCGGGCAGGGGGCTTCAGCACAGATACGCAGTATTTT
cdr3_aa: CASRAGGFSTDTQYF
clone_size: NA
j_call: TRBJ2-3
d_call: TRBD1
v_call: TRBV19
cdr3_length: 15

cdr3_nt: TGTGCCAGTAGTACCCGACAGGGAGTGAACACTGAAGCTTTCTTT
cdr3_aa: CASSTRQGVNTEAFF
clone_size: NA
j_call: TRBJ1-1
d_call: TRBD1
v_call: TRBV19
cdr3_length: 15

cdr3_nt: TGCGCCAGCAGCCAAGACAGGGTGCGAGAAAAACTGTTTTTT
cdr3_aa: CASSQDRVREKLFF
clone_size: NA
j_call: TRBJ1-4
d_call: NA
v_call: TRBV4-1
cdr3_length: 14

cdr3_nt: TGTGCCAGCAGTTCAGGGGGCGCTGGGGCCAACGTCCTGACTTTC
cdr3_aa: CASSSGGAGANVLTF
clone_size: NA
j_call: TRBJ2-6
d_call: TRBD1
v_call: TRBV27
cdr3_length: 15

cdr3_nt: TGTGCCAGCAGCTTGGAACCGGGGGAGGATACGCAGTATTTT
cdr3_aa: CASSLEPGEDTQYF
clone_size: NA
j_call: TRBJ2-3
d_call: NA
v_call: TRBV5-6
cdr3_length: 14

cdr3_nt: TGTGCCAGCAGCTTAAGACAGGGAACCACAGATACGCAGTATTTT
cdr3_aa: CASSLRQGTTDTQYF
clone_size: NA
j_call: TRBJ2-3
d_call: TRBD1
v_call: TRBV7-2
cdr3_length: 15

cdr3_nt: TGTGCCACCAGCAGGGCCAAGATTGGCACTGAAGCTTTCTTT
cdr3_aa: CATSRAKIGTEAFF
clone_size: NA
j_call: TRBJ1-1
d_call: NA
v_call: TRBV15
cdr3_length: 14

cdr3_nt: TGTGCCACCAGTGACCCACAGGGCGCAGATACGCAGTATTTT
cdr3_aa: CATSDPQGADTQYF
clone_size: NA
j_call: TRBJ2-3
d_call: NA
v_call: TRBV24-1
cdr3_length: 14

cdr3_nt: TGTGCCAGCAGTTACTCCACAGGGTGGGTCACAGATACGCAGTATTTT
cdr3_aa: CASSYSTGWVTDTQYF
clone_size: once
j_call: TRBJ2-3
d_call: NA
v_call: TRBV6-2/TRBV6-3
cdr3_length: 16

cdr3_nt: TGTGCCAGCAGTTTATCCTGGACAGGAGCGTATGGCTACACCTTC
cdr3_aa: CASSLSWTGAYGYTF
clone_size: NA
j_call: TRBJ1-2
d_call: TRBD1
v_call: TRBV27
cdr3_length: 15

cdr3_nt: TGTGCCAGCAGCCTTACTCCGACAGGGGGCCACACAGATACGCAGTATTTT
cdr3_aa: CASSLTPTGGHTDTQYF
clone_size: NA
j_call: TRBJ2-3
d_call: TRBD1
v_call: TRBV9
cdr3_length: 17

cdr3_nt: TGTGCCAGCAACCCTGGGACAGAGAGGGGCTACACCTTC
cdr3_aa: CASNPGTERGYTF
clone_size: NA
j_call: TRBJ1-2
d_call: TRBD1
v_call: TRBV6-2/TRBV6-3
cdr3_length: 13

cdr3_nt: TGTGCCAGCAGCTCCACTCTGAACACTGAAGCTTTCTTT
cdr3_aa: CASSSTLNTEAFF
clone_size: NA
j_call: TRBJ1-1
d_call: NA
v_call: TRBV7-2
cdr3_length: 13

cdr3_nt: TGTGCCAGCAGCCCCTGGAGCGATAAGAACACTGAAGCTTTCTTT
cdr3_aa: CASSPWSDKNTEAFF
clone_size: NA
j_call: TRBJ1-1
d_call: NA
v_call: TRBV4-2
cdr3_length: 15

cdr3_nt: TGTGCCAGCAGTTACCACACTAATACAGGGAACACTGAAGCTTTCTTT
cdr3_aa: CASSYHTNTGNTEAFF
clone_size: NA
j_call: TRBJ1-1
d_call: NA
v_call: TRBV6-5
cdr3_length: 16

cdr3_nt: TGTGCTAGTGGTTTGGTACGGAGGGAGAATGAGCAGTTCTTC
cdr3_aa: CASGLVRRENEQFF
clone_size: few
j_call: TRBJ2-1
d_call: NA
v_call: TRBV12-5
cdr3_length: 14

cdr3_nt: TGTGCCAGTAGTATTCCGTTTCCTGACAGGGGCTATGGCTACACCTTC
cdr3_aa: CASSIPFPDRGYGYTF
clone_size: NA
j_call: TRBJ1-2
d_call: TRBD1
v_call: TRBV19
cdr3_length: 16